What follows describes a single T cell receptor (beta chain). What it recognizes is unknown. The entry originates in a study of T cell responses to AZD1222 COVID-19 vaccine. Whole-study findings and limits: Most donors were white British and more were female, and clonal diversity was possibly underestimated. Repertoires were obtained solely post-peak T cell response.

Assay: immunoSEQ multiplex PCR; the TCRdb copy retains only in-frame clones and omits some. The table lists approximately 140,000 clones, almost 90% of them singletons. Germline V lookup: CDR1 PRHDT, CDR2 FYEKMQ (reference sequence). The CDR3 runs 15 residues. The V end was cut by 0 bases, the J end by 9 bases, with 17 bases between. The source was peripheral blood, collected 28 days after the second AZD1222 dose. This receptor was taken from an adult who received the AZD1222 COVID-19 vaccine. This chain uses TRBV13 with TRBJ1-2; possibly TRBD1 for D (6 bases). The CDR3, as DNA: TGTGCCAGCAGCTTAGGGCGCGACAGGTTTGAGAGCTACACCTTC. Amino acids: CASSLGRDRFESYTF.